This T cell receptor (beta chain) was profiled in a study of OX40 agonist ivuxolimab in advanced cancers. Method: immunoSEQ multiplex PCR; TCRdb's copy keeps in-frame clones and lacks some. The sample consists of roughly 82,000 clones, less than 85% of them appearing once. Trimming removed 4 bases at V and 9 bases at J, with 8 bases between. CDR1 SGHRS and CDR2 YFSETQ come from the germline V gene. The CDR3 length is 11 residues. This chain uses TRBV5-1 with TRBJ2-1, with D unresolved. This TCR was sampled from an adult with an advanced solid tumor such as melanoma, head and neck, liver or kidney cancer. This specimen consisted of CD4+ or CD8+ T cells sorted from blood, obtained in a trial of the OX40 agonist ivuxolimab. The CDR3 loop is CASSKEREQFF. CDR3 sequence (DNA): TGCGCCAGCAGCAAAGAGCGTGAGCAGTTCTTC.